What follows describes a single T cell receptor (beta chain). The data originate from a study of long-term antiretroviral therapy in people with HIV. Sequencing relied on immunoSEQ assay v3.0, run at survey level. Clones were read by immunoSEQ multiplex PCR, and TCRdb kept only the in-frame ones, dropping some. The sample yields just over 35,000 clones, about 80% seen once. Researchers secured at least one pre-ART and at least two post-ART PBMC samples from each donor. Specimens held roughly 0.9-10 million cryopreserved PBMC prior to DNA extraction. Germline loops: CDR1 ENHRY, CDR2 SYGVKD. This CDR3 has 19 residues. V dropped 6 bases and J dropped 4 bases, with 29 bases sitting between them.

This sequence joins TRBV10-3 and TRBJ2-3; TRBD2 is a possible D gene (6 bases). Sequencing used unsorted PBMCs, obtained 0.6 years after starting antiretroviral therapy. The source of this sequence is a man younger than 30 with HIV. The DNA of the CDR3 is TGTGCCATCAGGCGGGCGGGAACAGAGAGTTGGTATTTGGCAGATACGCAGTATTTT. This encodes CAIRRAGTESWYLADTQYF.